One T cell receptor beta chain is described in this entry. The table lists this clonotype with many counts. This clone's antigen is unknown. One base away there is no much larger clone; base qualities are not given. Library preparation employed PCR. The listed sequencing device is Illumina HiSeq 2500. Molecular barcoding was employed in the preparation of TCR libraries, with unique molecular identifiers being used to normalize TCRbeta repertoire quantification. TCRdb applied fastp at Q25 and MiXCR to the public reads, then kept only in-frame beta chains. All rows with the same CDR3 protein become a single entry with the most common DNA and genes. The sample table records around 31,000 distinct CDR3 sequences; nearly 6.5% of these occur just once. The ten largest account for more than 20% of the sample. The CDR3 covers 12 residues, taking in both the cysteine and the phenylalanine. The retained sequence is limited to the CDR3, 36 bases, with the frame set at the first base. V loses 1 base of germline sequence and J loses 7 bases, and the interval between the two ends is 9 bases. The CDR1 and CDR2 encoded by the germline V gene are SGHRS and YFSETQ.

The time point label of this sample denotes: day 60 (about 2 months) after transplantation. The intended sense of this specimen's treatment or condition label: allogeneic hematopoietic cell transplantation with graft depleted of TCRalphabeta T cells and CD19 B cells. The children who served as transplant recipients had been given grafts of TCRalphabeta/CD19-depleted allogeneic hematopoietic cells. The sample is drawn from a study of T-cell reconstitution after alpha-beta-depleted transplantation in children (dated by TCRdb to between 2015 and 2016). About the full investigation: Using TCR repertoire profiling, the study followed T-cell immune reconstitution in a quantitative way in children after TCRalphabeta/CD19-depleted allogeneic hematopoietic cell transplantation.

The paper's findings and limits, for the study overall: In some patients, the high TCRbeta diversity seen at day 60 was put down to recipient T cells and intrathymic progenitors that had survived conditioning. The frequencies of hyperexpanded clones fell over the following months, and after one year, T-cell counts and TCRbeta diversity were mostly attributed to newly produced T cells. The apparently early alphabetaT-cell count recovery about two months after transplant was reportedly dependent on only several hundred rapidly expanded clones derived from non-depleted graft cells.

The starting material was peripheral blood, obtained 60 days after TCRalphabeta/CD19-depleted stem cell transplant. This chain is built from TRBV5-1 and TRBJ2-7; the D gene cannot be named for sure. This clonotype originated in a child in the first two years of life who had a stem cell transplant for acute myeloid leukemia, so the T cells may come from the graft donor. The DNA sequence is TGCGCCAGCAGCTTGTCCGCCGGGGAGCAGTACTTC. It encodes CASSLSAGEQYF. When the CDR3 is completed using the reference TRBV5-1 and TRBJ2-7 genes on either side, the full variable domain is KAGVTQTPRYLIKTRGQQVTLSCSPISGHRSVSWYQQTPGQGLQFLFEYFSETQRNKGNFPGRFSGRQFSNSRSEMNVSTLELGDSALYLCASSLSAGEQYFGPGTRLTVT.